This is a list of T cell receptor beta chains from one sample in a study of T cell repertoires in cytomegalovirus infection. MiXCR was run by TCRdb on the reads, yielding one entry per CDR3 protein. In the table there are around 800,000 distinct CDR3 sequences, around a third of which are singletons. Their target antigens are unknown. The material sequenced was cultured CD8+ T cells from PBMCs, taken from culture after CMV antigen stimulation. The receptors originated from a human donor in good health (CMV status not recorded). Some clones in this sample may be carry-over from other donors' samples. Both conserved end residues are part of each CDR3. A D gene is named only where the DNA matches it firmly. The size entry is marked missing in some rows and otherwise reads once, few, many or a size class.

TRBV20-1	.	.	TRBJ2-1	15	TGCAGTGCTAGAGATGAAGCGAGGACCTACAATGAGCAGTTCTTC	CSARDEARTYNEQFF
TRBV4-3	.	.	TRBJ1-1	15	TGCGCCAGCACCTCACCAAAGTGGCCCCAGGATGAAGCTTTCTTT	CASTSPKWPQDEAFF
TRBV7-6	.	.	TRBJ2-7	15	TGTGCCAGCAGCTTCATGGGGTCAGGCCTCTACGAGCAGTACTTC	CASSFMGSGLYEQYF
TRBV25-1	.	TRBD1	TRBJ2-1	15	TGTGCCAGCAGTGATTCACAGGGGGTCTACAATGAGCAGTTCTTC	CASSDSQGVYNEQFF
TRBV6-6	few	.	TRBJ2-3	19	TGTGCCAGCAGTTACTCGAGGTCCCCGGACAAAGAACCTCCAGATACGCAGTATTTT	CASSYSRSPDKEPPDTQYF
TRBV5-4	.	TRBD2	TRBJ2-2	16	TGTGCCAGCGGTCTAGCGGGGGGGCTTGTCACCGGGGAGCTGTTTTTT	CASGLAGGLVTGELFF
TRBV7-2	many	.	TRBJ2-1	15	TGTGCCAGCAGCCTAGAGGGGCTAGGGGGCAATGAGCAGTTCTTC	CASSLEGLGGNEQFF
TRBV6-5	few	TRBD1	TRBJ1-2	15	TGTGCCAGCAGTTGGTGGACAGGGACTAACTATGGCTACACCTTC	CASSWWTGTNYGYTF
TRBV5-1	once	.	TRBJ2-5	16	TGCGCCAGCAGCTCCCCGCCCCAGGGACGACAAGAGACCCAGTACTTC	CASSSPPQGRQETQYF
TRBV27	.	.	TRBJ2-7	17	TGTGCCAGCAGCACTGCTCTCCTTCGGGGGGCGTACTACGAGCAGTACTTC	CASSTALLRGAYYEQYF
TRBV10-3	.	TRBD1	TRBJ1-2	14	TGTGCCATCAGCGACCCGTCGGGACAGCCGTTAAACACCTTC	CAISDPSGQPLNTF
TRBV29-1	few	TRBD1	TRBJ2-6	14	TGCAGCGTTGCGGGGACAGCTGGGGCCAACGTCCTGACTTTC	CSVAGTAGANVLTF
TRBV7-6	few	.	TRBJ2-5	16	TGTGCCAGCAGCTTAGCGAAGGGCCCTATCAGGGAGACCCAGTACTTC	CASSLAKGPIRETQYF
TRBV6-5	.	.	TRBJ1-3	15	TGTGCCTCTACCGGGACACCGAGCTCTGGAAACACCATATATTTT	CASTGTPSSGNTIYF
TRBV7-2	few	TRBD1	TRBJ1-5	18	TGTGCCAGCAGCCCCAGCCCCGGGACAGGGAGAAGCAATCAGCCCCAGCATTTT	CASSPSPGTGRSNQPQHF
TRBV4-2	.	.	TRBJ1-5	16	TGTGCCAGCAGCCAAGAAGAGAAATTTCCTAATCAGCCCCAGCATTTT	CASSQEEKFPNQPQHF
TRBV9	.	TRBD1	TRBJ2-3	17	TGTGCCAGCAGCGTAGGGGGGGGACAGGGGGCAGGAGATACGCAGTATTTT	CASSVGGGQGAGDTQYF
TRBV6-2/TRBV6-3	few	.	TRBJ2-5	14	TGTGCCAGCAGTTACGCGCAGGGGCTGGAGACCCAGTACTTC	CASSYAQGLETQYF
TRBV27	.	.	TRBJ1-6	13	TGTGCCAGCAGTTTAGTGGGTTACTCACCCCTCCACTTT	CASSLVGYSPLHF
TRBV7-4	.	.	TRBJ1-2	19	TGTGCCAGCAGCTTGGCCCTCGGGGGCCTCGCTCAAGCTAACTATGGCTACACCTTC	CASSLALGGLAQANYGYTF
TRBV7-8	.	.	TRBJ1-1	11	TGTGCCAGCAGCCCGGTTAGGGAAGCTTTCTTT	CASSPVREAFF
TRBV27	once	.	TRBJ2-3	11	TGTGCCAGCAGTGATTCGGCTACGCAGTATTTT	CASSDSATQYF
TRBV6-1	many	TRBD1	TRBJ2-3	17	TGTGCCATCCAAAGAGAGACAGGGGGAGCGGGCCAAGATACGCAGTATTTT	CAIQRETGGAGQDTQYF
TRBV29-1	.	.	TRBJ2-3	12	TGCAGCTCCGGACGAGTGGAAGATACGCAGTATTTT	CSSGRVEDTQYF
TRBV10-2	.	.	TRBJ1-1	15	TGCGCCAGCAGTGAAGAGTCACTTATGAACACTGAAGCTTTCTTT	CASSEESLMNTEAFF
TRBV27	.	.	TRBJ2-7	14	TGTGCCAGCAGTTTATCACGGAGCTCCTACGAGCAGTACTTC	CASSLSRSSYEQYF
TRBV5-3	few	TRBD1	TRBJ2-6	21	TGTGCCAGCAGCATCCGGGACAGGACCTTTGGTGGTGACTCTGGGGCCAACGTCCTGACTTTC	CASSIRDRTFGGDSGANVLTF
TRBV6-6	.	.	TRBJ2-5	13	TGTGCCAGCGATCAAGACTCCCTAGAGACCCAGTACTTC	CASDQDSLETQYF
TRBV19	.	.	TRBJ1-2	13	TGTGCCAGCTCCCATAACTTGATCTATGGCTACACCTTC	CASSHNLIYGYTF
TRBV14	few	.	TRBJ1-1	16	TGTGCCAGCAGCCAAGATCTGGAGTATAAGAACACTGAAGCTTTCTTT	CASSQDLEYKNTEAFF
TRBV12-3/TRBV12-4	.	.	TRBJ1-5	12	TGTGCCAGCACTTCAGTCGGTCAGCCCCAGCATTTT	CASTSVGQPQHF
TRBV19	few	.	TRBJ1-2	13	TGTGCCAGTAGTATAGATGGAGGACCCATCTACACCTTC	CASSIDGGPIYTF
TRBV6-6	.	TRBD1	TRBJ1-2	14	TGTGCCAGTACAACACAGGGGATACTCTATGGCTACACCTTC	CASTTQGILYGYTF
TRBV7-6	.	.	TRBJ1-5	13	TGTGCCAGCAGCCCCGGGGAGGCTCAGCCCCAGCATTTT	CASSPGEAQPQHF
TRBV3-1	.	.	TRBJ2-7	14	TGTGCCAGCAGCCGCAGGGAGAGGGTCTACGAGCAGTACTTC	CASSRRERVYEQYF
TRBV29-1	few	.	TRBJ1-1	12	TGCAGCGTTGAAGGAGACGGGCCTGAAGCTTTCTTT	CSVEGDGPEAFF
TRBV11-2	.	.	TRBJ2-1	17	TGTGCCAGCAGCTTAGATGGTAGAACAGGGAGAGGGAATGAGCAGTTCTTC	CASSLDGRTGRGNEQFF
TRBV28	.	.	TRBJ1-5	14	TGTGCCAGCAGTTTAAGGGTCACCAATCAGCCCCAGCATTTT	CASSLRVTNQPQHF
TRBV2	.	.	TRBJ1-2	12	TGTGCCAGCGACTGGAGAACGTATGGCTACACCTTC	CASDWRTYGYTF
TRBV7-9	once	.	TRBJ1-1	13	TGTGCCAGCAGCTTAGGTGAACAGATCGAAGCTTTCTTT	CASSLGEQIEAFF
TRBV7-6	many	.	TRBJ1-5	12	TGTGCCAGCAGCTCCCCGAATCAGCCCCAGCATTTT	CASSSPNQPQHF